This TCR beta chain was profiled in a study of T cell clusters in autoimmune cytopenias. Study outcomes and limitations: Primary autoimmune cytopenia patients appeared to lack physiological T cell clusters present in healthy donors.

Looked up from germline, CDR1 is MNHEY and CDR2 is SVGAGI. The CDR3 covers 16 residues. A word on this clonotype: Its target is unknown.

TRB rearrangements were amplified by touch-down multiplex PCR with mixed TRB-A/B primers. From the multiplex PCR reads, TCRdb lists one entry per CDR3 protein and no DNA. The listing contains about 3,400 distinct CDR3 sequences. TRB was amplified from about 250 ng of peripheral blood genomic DNA per sample. Sequenced: peripheral blood. The rearrangement joins TRBV6-5 to TRBJ2-3; TCRdb gives TRBD1 as the D gene, but with no DNA this cannot be confirmed. The source of this sequence is a human donor with an autoimmune cytopenia, with autoimmune hepatitis or in good health (not recorded which). Here the CDR3 reads CASSYEGAGRTDTQYF.